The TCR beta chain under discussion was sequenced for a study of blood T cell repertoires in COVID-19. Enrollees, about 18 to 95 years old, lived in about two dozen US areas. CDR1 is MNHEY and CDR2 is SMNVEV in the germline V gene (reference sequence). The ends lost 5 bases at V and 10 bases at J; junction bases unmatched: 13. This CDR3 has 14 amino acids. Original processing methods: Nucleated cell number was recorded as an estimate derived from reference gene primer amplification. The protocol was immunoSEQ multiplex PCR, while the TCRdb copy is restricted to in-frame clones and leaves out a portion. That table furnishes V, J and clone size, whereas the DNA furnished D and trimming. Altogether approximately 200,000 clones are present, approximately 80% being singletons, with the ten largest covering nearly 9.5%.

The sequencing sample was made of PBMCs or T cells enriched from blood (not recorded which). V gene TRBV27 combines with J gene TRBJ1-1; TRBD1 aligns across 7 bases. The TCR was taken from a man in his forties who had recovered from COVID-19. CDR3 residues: CASSITGARGGAFF. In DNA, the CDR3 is TGTGCCAGCAGTATAACAGGGGCCCGAGGGGGAGCTTTCTTT.